This passage covers 22 T cell receptor beta chains from one sample sequenced in a study of blood T cells in healthy people across ages. A second roughly 6 to 12 cycle PCR used barcoded and J-beta primers. Via MiXCR, TCRdb re-called the 5' RACE reads, giving one row per CDR3 protein. The repertoire includes roughly 1.6 million distinct CDR3 sequences, approximately 32% of them detected once, and around 11% sits in the top ten. The sequencing sample was made of blood. The receptors derive from a woman in her 30s in good health.

This chain uses TRBV6-1 with TRBJ2-5; D ambiguous. Judging by the DNA end, TRBJ2-7 fits better; the J call may be wrong. CDR3 length equals 13 residues. From germline, CDR1 is MNHNS and CDR2 SASEGT. The CDR3 DNA reads TGTGCCAGCAGTGAATGGAGCGACTCCGAGCAGTACTTC. Translation: CASSEWSDSEQYF.

The CDR3 reads CASSLAPLTGWDTEAFF. CDR3 DNA: TGTGCCAGCAGCTTAGCCCCCCTGACAGGGTGGGACACTGAAGCTTTCTTT. V usage is TRBV7-2 and J usage is TRBJ1-1, with 7 nucleotides matching TRBD1. V was pared by 0 bases and J by 3 bases, with 10 bases of the junction left unmatched. CDR3 length: 17 residues. Germline CDR1 and CDR2: SGHTA and FQGNSA.

This clonotype was recorded many times. The chain couples TRBV29-1 to TRBJ2-3, with 8 bases aligning to TRBD2. V was clipped by 7 bases and J by 0 bases; unmatched bases: 12. CDR1 SQVTM and CDR2 ANQGSEA come from the germline V gene. The CDR3 length is 16 residues. Written as DNA, the CDR3 is TGCAGCGGGAAACCGGGACTAGAAACTAGCACAGATACGCAGTATTTT. The encoded protein is CSGKPGLETSTDTQYF.

The genes are TRBV4-1 and TRBJ2-7; 10 bases are a match to TRBD2. V dropped 3 bases and J dropped 7; count of bases not matched to a gene: 9. The CDR3 is 15 amino acids. The V gene's germline CDR1 is MGHRA and CDR2 YSYEKL. CDR3 coding DNA: TGCGCCAGCAGCCAGGCCCTAGCGGGAGTTTGGGAGCAGTACTTC. It specifies CASSQALAGVWEQYF.

The V gene is TRBV10-3, the J gene TRBJ1-5; the D gene is possibly TRBD1 (6 bases). This CDR3 contains 16 residues. The germline gives CDR1 ENHRY, CDR2 SYGVKD. V lost 0 bases, J lost 3 bases, and 12 bases lay in between. CDR3 sequence (DNA): TGTGCCATCAGTGAGTCTAACAGGGACCACAATCAGCCCCAGCATTTT. This sequence encodes CAISESNRDHNQPQHF.

This clonotype turned up a few times. The chain carries TRBV27 and TRBJ1-1, with 7 nucleotides matching TRBD1. Trimming cost V 1 base and J 10 bases; bases outside gene matches: 12. Germline V gene lookup returns CDR1 MNHEY and CDR2 SMNVEV (reference sequence). The CDR3 length is 15 residues. The CDR3 here is CASSLYPGTDGGAFF. CDR3 DNA sequence: TGTGCCAGCAGTTTATACCCAGGGACAGACGGTGGAGCTTTCTTT.

This chain connects TRBV12-3 or TRBV12-4 to TRBJ2-5; 14 bases agree with TRBD2. V lost 2 bases and J lost 11; bases outside the gene matches: 10. The CDR3 loop spans 16 amino acids. CDR3 sequence: CASSLPGLAGVWEQYF. The DNA of the CDR3 is TGTGCCAGCAGTTTACCGGGACTAGCGGGAGTTTGGGAGCAGTACTTC.

This clonotype was counted between two and nine times. CDR3 amino acids: CASSFDQGAMRGYTF. The DNA of the CDR3 is TGTGCCAGCAGCTTCGACCAGGGGGCGATGAGGGGCTACACCTTC. The J gene is TRBJ1-2, the V gene TRBV5-4, with TRBD1 identical over 8 bases. CDR1 and CDR2 (germline): SGHNT, YYREEE (reference sequence). This CDR3 has 15 residues. The junction had 11 bases not matched to a gene; V was cut back by 2 bases and J by 8 bases. The whole variable domain, filled in from reference TRBV5-4 and TRBJ1-2, reads ETGVTQSPTHLIKTRGQQVTLRCSSQSGHNTVSWYQQALGQGPQFIFQYYREEENGRGNFPPRFSGLQFPNYSSELNVNALELDDSALYLCASSFDQGAMRGYTFGSGTRLTVV.

The V gene is TRBV6-4, the J gene TRBJ1-2; possibly TRBD1 for D (6 bases). V lost 6 bases and J 0 bases, leaving 14 bases between the germline ends. The CDR3 is 15 amino acids. The germline CDR1 and CDR2 sequences are MRHNA and SNTAGT. The CDR3 DNA reads TGTGCCAGCAGAATACAGGGAAGTCCTAACTATGGCTACACCTTC. Translation gives CASRIQGSPNYGYTF.

The chain links TRBV9 to TRBJ2-3; TRBD1 might be the D (6 bases). Trimming shortened V by 3 bases and J by 6 bases, and 11 bases separated the two germline ends. CDR1 SGDLS and CDR2 YYNGEE come from the germline V gene. This CDR3 region has 13 residues. The CDR3 here is CASSGQRGDTQYF. In DNA, the CDR3 is TGTGCCAGCAGCGGCCAGAGGGGGGATACGCAGTATTTT.

The rearrangement joins TRBV27 to TRBJ2-3; D might be TRBD2 (7 bases). The V gene lost 3 bases and the J gene lost 3 bases, with 22 bases spanning the gap. The CDR3 runs to 18 residues. CDR1 is MNHEY, CDR2 SMNVEV, per germline (reference sequence). CDR3 amino acids: CASSFFGFLKGGTDTQYF. CDR3 nucleotide sequence: TGTGCCAGCAGTTTTTTTGGATTTCTGAAGGGGGGGACAGATACGCAGTATTTT.

J is TRBJ2-7 and V is TRBV5-4; D gene ambiguous. V was shortened by 0 bases and J by 1 base, with 11 bases between the two germline ends. Germline CDR1 and CDR2: SGHNT and YYREEE (reference sequence). The CDR3 contains 15 residues. This chain's CDR3 is CASSLALEESYEQYF. The CDR3 bases are TGTGCCAGCAGCTTGGCCCTTGAGGAATCCTACGAGCAGTACTTC. The full variable domain, in which reference TRBV5-4 and TRBJ2-7 provide the parts outside the CDR3, is ETGVTQSPTHLIKTRGQQVTLRCSSQSGHNTVSWYQQALGQGPQFIFQYYREEENGRGNFPPRFSGLQFPNYSSELNVNALELDDSALYLCASSLALEESYEQYFGPGTRLTVT.

This chain joins TRBV7-2 and TRBJ1-5, with a tentative D call TRBD1 (5 bases). This CDR3 is built from 15 residues. V was pared by 5 bases and J by 1 base, with 12 bases between. The germline CDR1 and CDR2 sequences are SGHTA and FQGNSA. CDR3 loop: CASSPVEGSNQPQHF. The DNA for the CDR3 is TGTGCCAGCAGCCCGGTGGAGGGGAGCAATCAGCCCCAGCATTTT.

A few counts support this clonotype. This chain joins TRBV2 and TRBJ2-7, with D possibly being TRBD2 (6 bases). The V end was cut by 3 bases, the J end by 2 bases, with 8 bases between. The CDR3 runs 13 residues. Looked up from germline, CDR1 is SNHLY and CDR2 is FYNNEI. CDR3: CASSERDAYEQYF. The CDR3 DNA reads as TGTGCCAGCAGTGAGCGGGATGCCTACGAGCAGTACTTC.

This clonotype was seen only a few times. The chain is built from TRBV5-5 and TRBJ2-5, with D perhaps TRBD2 (7 bases). Germline V gene sequence: CDR1 SGHKS, CDR2 YYEKEE (reference sequence). Trimming shortened V by 4 bases and J by 4 bases, and 17 bases separated the two germline ends. The length of the CDR3 is 15 residues. The CDR3 protein is CASSVTGGLVETQYF. Written as DNA, the CDR3 is TGTGCCAGCAGCGTAACCGGGGGGCTCGTAGAGACCCAGTACTTC.

The chain recombines TRBV20-1 with TRBJ1-2; 7 nucleotides line up with TRBD1. This CDR3 is 14 amino acids long. CDR1 is DFQATT, CDR2 SNEGSKA, per germline (reference sequence). With 1 base clipped from V and 3 bases from J, the junction kept 5 bases outside the gene matches. CDR3 region: CSARGRQGDYGYTF. CDR3 DNA sequence: TGCAGTGCTAGAGGGCGACAGGGAGACTATGGCTACACCTTC.

V usage is TRBV29-1 and J usage is TRBJ2-7; D is perhaps TRBD2 (7 bases). V lost 4 bases to trimming and J lost 1 base, with 11 bases between them. Germline CDR1 reads SQVTM; CDR2 reads ANQGSEA. This CDR3 has 13 residues. CDR3 coding DNA: TGCAGCGTTGGAGGGGGGGGGTCCTACGAGCAGTACTTC. Translating gives CSVGGGGSYEQYF.

This clonotype appeared a few times. The V call is TRBV4-1, the J call TRBJ2-3; tentative D call: TRBD2 (6 bases). Germline loops: CDR1 MGHRA, CDR2 YSYEKL. V lost 1 base, J lost 1 base, and 18 bases lay in between. The CDR3 runs 18 residues. The CDR3 DNA is TGCGCCAGCAGCCAAGTCTCCGGACGGGAGTTTGGCACAGATACGCAGTATTTT. Translated, it gives CASSQVSGREFGTDTQYF.

In this sample, this clonotype turned up many times. V gene TRBV20-1 combines with J gene TRBJ2-5; a weak D match, TRBD1 (7 bases). The CDR3 runs 14 residues. V lost 6 bases to trimming and J lost 3 bases, with 17 bases between them. In germline, CDR1 is DFQATT, CDR2 SNEGSKA (reference sequence). CDR3 DNA: TGCAGTGCCAGGGGGGCGTTGGCTGAAGAGACCCAGTACTTC. This translates into CSARGALAEETQYF.

This clonotype appeared a few times. The chain links TRBV4-1 to TRBJ1-2; D is unresolved. CDR3 length: 16 amino acids. The V and J ends lost 1 base and 2 bases respectively, with 14 bases between them. Germline V CDR1 and CDR2: MGHRA, YSYEKL. The CDR3 protein is CASSQGFAEKNYGYTF. CDR3 sequence (DNA): TGCGCCAGCAGCCAAGGGTTTGCTGAGAAAAACTATGGCTACACCTTC.

The chain uses TRBV20-1 and TRBJ2-7; tentative D call: TRBD2 (5 bases). Germline V lookup: CDR1 DFQATT, CDR2 SNEGSKA (reference sequence). CDR3 length equals 14 residues. Deletions cut 1 base from V and 6 bases from J, with 16 bases between. The CDR3 DNA sequence: TGCAGTGCTAGAGGCCCCCACGGGGTCCCCGAGCAGTACTTC. Translating it yields CSARGPHGVPEQYF.

The chain is built from TRBV9 and TRBJ1-5; no firm D call. The CDR3 contains 14 residues. V was shortened by 0 bases and J by 0 bases, with 4 bases between the two germline ends. From germline, CDR1 is SGDLS and CDR2 YYNGEE. In DNA form, the CDR3 reads TGTGCCAGCAGCGTAGCCCCTAGCAATCAGCCCCAGCATTTT. This sequence encodes CASSVAPSNQPQHF.